The 32 T cell receptor beta chains presented below share a single source sample, sequenced in a study of CD8 T cells in Susac syndrome. RNA in amounts of about 0.5 to 1 ug was reverse transcribed with random hexamers. TCRdb fed the immunoSEQ multiplex PCR reads into MiXCR, producing one record per CDR3 protein. Of around 200,000 distinct CDR3 sequences listed, 95% are singletons. Sequenced: CD4+ T cells from PBMCs. All receptors derive from a human donor with multiple sclerosis.

This chain uses TRBV5-6 with TRBJ2-3, with a possible D match to TRBD2 (6 bases). V lost 1 base to trimming and J lost 5 bases, with 14 bases between them. The CDR3 consists of 15 residues. Looked up from germline, CDR1 is SGHDT and CDR2 is YYEEEE. CDR3 sequence: CASSLFRGAEDTQYF. CDR3 DNA: TGTGCCAGCAGCTTGTTTCGCGGGGCGGAAGATACGCAGTATTTT. The whole variable domain, filled in from reference TRBV5-6 and TRBJ2-3, reads DAGVTQSPTHLIKTRGQQVTLRCSPKSGHDTVSWYQQALGQGPQFIFQYYEEEERQRGNFPDRFSGHQFPNYSSELNVNALLLGDSALYLCASSLFRGAEDTQYFGPGTRLTVL.

This chain joins TRBV6-5 and TRBJ2-3, with D hard to call. CDR3 length: 15 residues. In germline, CDR1 is MNHEY, CDR2 SVGAGI. Trimming took off 0 bases at V and 2 bases at J, with 9 bases between the two ends. The CDR3 sequence is CASSYSEPFTDTQYF. The CDR3 nucleotides read TGTGCCAGCAGTTACTCAGAACCATTCACAGATACGCAGTATTTT.

This clonotype was detected once. The rearrangement uses TRBV3-1 and TRBJ2-1; D possibly matches TRBD1 or TRBD2 (6 bases each). Trimming shortened V by 2 bases and J by 6 bases, and 14 bases separated the two germline ends. In germline, CDR1 is LGHDT, CDR2 YNNKEL (reference sequence). The CDR3 contains 15 residues. The CDR3 DNA reads TGTGCCAGCAGCCAACAACTTGGGGGGCGCAATGAGCAGTTCTTC. Its translation is CASSQQLGGRNEQFF.

J is TRBJ2-2 and V is TRBV29-1; the D gene could be TRBD1 or TRBD2 (6 bases each). The CDR3 sequence is 16 residues long. Trimming stripped 6 bases from V and 0 bases from J, with 17 bases between. The germline V gene has CDR1 SQVTM and CDR2 ANQGSEA. The CDR3 nucleotides are TGCAGCGTCGGCGGAGGAGGGGGACCGAACACCGGGGAGCTGTTTTTT. Its protein product is CSVGGGGGPNTGELFF.

The rearrangement links TRBV29-1 to TRBJ2-2; 13 nucleotides align to TRBD2. The V gene end was trimmed by 7 bases and the J gene end by 4 bases; junction bases not matched to a gene: 0. Germline assignment: CDR1 SQVTM and CDR2 ANQGSEA. The CDR3 is 13 amino acids. The CDR3 spells CSGLAGGTGELFF. As DNA, the CDR3 is TGCAGCGGACTAGCGGGGGGCACCGGGGAGCTGTTTTTT.

The chain combines TRBV6-2 or TRBV6-3 with TRBJ2-1; TRBD2 matches 8 bases. Looked up from germline, CDR1 is MNHEY and CDR2 is SVGEGT. J lost 5 bases, V lost 11 bases, and 8 bases had no gene match. CDR3 length equals 13 residues. The chain's CDR3 is CAVKSGGNNEQFF. The CDR3 DNA follows: TGTGCCGTCAAGAGCGGGGGAAACAATGAGCAGTTCTTC.

This clonotype was seen only once. CDR3 coding DNA: TGTGCCAGCAGTGACGCAGGGATCGACTATGGCTACACCTTC. Residues: CASSDAGIDYGYTF. This chain joins TRBV2 and TRBJ1-2; D perhaps matches TRBD1 (5 bases). CDR3 length equals 14 residues. Trimming shortened V by 3 bases and J by 3 bases, and 11 bases separated the two germline ends. The germline gives CDR1 SNHLY, CDR2 FYNNEI.

DNA of the CDR3: TGCAGTGCTAGCCCCTCCGGGACTAGCATCGGGGAGCTGTTTTTT. It yields the protein CSASPSGTSIGELFF. The V gene is TRBV20-1, the J gene TRBJ2-2, with 9 bases matching TRBD2. The CDR3 runs to 15 residues. V trimming: 3 bases; J trimming: 7 bases; junction bases outside the gene matches: 9. Per the germline V gene, CDR1 is DFQATT and CDR2 is SNEGSKA (reference sequence).

This clonotype was seen once. The chain carries TRBV3-1 and TRBJ2-3, with no clear D. V was trimmed by 6 bases and J by 0 bases, leaving 7 bases between them. CDR3 length equals 13 residues. Germline V lookup: CDR1 LGHDT, CDR2 YNNKEL (reference sequence). The CDR3 reads CASRVRSTDTQYF. The CDR3 bases are TGTGCCAGCAGAGTTCGAAGCACAGATACGCAGTATTTT.

This clonotype was counted a single time. The chain links TRBV29-1 to TRBJ1-1; D gene uncertain. The CDR3 is made up of 13 amino acids. Trimming removed 5 bases from V and 4 bases from J, with 14 bases in between. Germline V gene sequence: CDR1 SQVTM, CDR2 ANQGSEA. For the CDR3, the DNA is TGCAGCGTTCGTGACACGCTCGGCACTGAAGCTTTCTTT. It codes for CSVRDTLGTEAFF.

The J gene is TRBJ1-1, the V gene TRBV29-1; D not resolved. Trimming stripped 1 base from V and 4 bases from J, with 10 bases between. In germline, CDR1 is SQVTM, CDR2 ANQGSEA. The length of the CDR3 is 13 residues. The chain's CDR3 is CSVEGGSGTEAFF. The CDR3 DNA is TGCAGCGTTGAAGGGGGTTCGGGCACTGAAGCTTTCTTT.

The V and J genes are TRBV7-9 and TRBJ1-1; D remains unclear. Germline V gene data show CDR1 as SEHNR and CDR2 as FQNEAQ (reference sequence). This CDR3 has 12 residues. V gave up 5 bases and J gave up 4 bases, with 8 bases separating them. The CDR3 is CASSIGITEAFF. CDR3 in DNA: TGTGCCAGCAGCATTGGGATCACTGAAGCTTTCTTT. Drawing the rest from reference TRBV7-9 and TRBJ1-1, the complete variable domain is DTGVSQNPRHKITKRGQNVTFRCDPISEHNRLYWYRQTLGQGPEFLTYFQNEAQLEKSRLLSDRFSAERPKGSFSTLEIQRTEQGDSAMYLCASSIGITEAFFGQGTRLTVV.

The table lists this clonotype with a few counts. The rearrangement uses TRBV12-3 or TRBV12-4 and TRBJ2-3; D possibly corresponds to TRBD2 (5 bases). The CDR3 is 14 amino acids. Trimming cost V 6 bases and J 1 base, with 11 bases left between them. The chain's CDR3 is CASRLDFRTDTQYF. In DNA form, the CDR3 reads TGTGCCAGCAGATTGGACTTTCGCACAGATACGCAGTATTTT.

This clonotype has only a few counts. The DNA for the CDR3 is TGTGCCACCAGTGATTCCACCCCGGGACAGCTTGATGAGCAGTTCTTC. Protein sequence: CATSDSTPGQLDEQFF. J is TRBJ2-1 and V is TRBV24-1; 7 positions agree with TRBD1. V shed 2 bases and J 8 bases; nucleotides not matched to a gene: 11. From germline, CDR1 is KGHDR and CDR2 SFDVKD. The CDR3 runs to 16 residues.

About this clonotype: At one end, the junction sequence differs from germline, possibly due to a read error. The gene calls are TRBV7-7 and TRBJ2-2; D possibly corresponds to TRBD2 (6 bases). Looked up from germline, CDR1 is SSHAT and CDR2 is FNYEAQ (reference sequence). The CDR3 has 15 amino acids. In DNA form, the CDR3 reads TGTGCTAGCAGCTTCCGGGGGAGCAACACCGGGGAGCTGTTTTTT. This gives the protein CASSFRGSNTGELFF.

The chain combines TRBV2 with TRBJ1-2, with TRBD1 matching over 7 bases. This CDR3 is built from 14 residues. After removal of 5 bases from V and 3 bases from J, the junction contained 6 bases not matched to a gene. Germline-derived CDR1 and CDR2 are SNHLY and FYNNEI. The CDR3 sequence is CASSMSQGDYGYTF. Here the CDR3 DNA reads TGTGCCAGCAGTATGTCCCAGGGGGACTATGGCTACACCTTC.

The V gene is TRBV29-1, the J gene TRBJ2-7; maybe TRBD1 (5 bases). The CDR3 consists of 12 residues. Germline V gene lookup returns CDR1 SQVTM and CDR2 ANQGSEA. Deletions cut 4 bases from V and 3 bases from J, with 10 bases between. This CDR3 is CSVGIGDYEQYV. The CDR3 coding sequence is TGCAGCGTTGGAATAGGGGACTACGAGCAGTACGTC.

The chain combines TRBV30 with TRBJ2-1; no clear D gene. Trimming shortened V by 2 bases and J by 0 bases, and 5 bases separated the two germline ends. CDR1 and CDR2 from the germline V gene are GTSNPN and SVGIG (reference sequence). The CDR3 sequence is 13 residues long. In nucleotides, the CDR3 is TGTGCCTGGAGTCCTAGCTCCTACAATGAGCAGTTCTTC. It translates to CAWSPSSYNEQFF.

The chain is built from TRBV4-1 and TRBJ2-4, with TRBD2 matching over 7 bases. From germline, CDR1 is MGHRA and CDR2 YSYEKL. This CDR3 is 15 amino acids long. After removal of 3 bases from V and 1 base from J, the junction contained 3 bases not matched to a gene. The CDR3 nucleotides read TGCGCCAGCAGCCACGGGGGGATTGCCAAAAACATTCAGTACTTC. Translating gives CASSHGGIAKNIQYF.

The chain links TRBV2 to TRBJ2-1; D is uncertain. V shed 4 bases and J shed 0 bases, with 7 bases lying between them. The CDR3 loop spans 14 amino acids. Per germline, CDR1 SNHLY and CDR2 FYNNEI. CDR3 DNA sequence: TGTGCCAGCAGTGGCATGAGCTCCTACAATGAGCAGTTCTTC. It codes for CASSGMSSYNEQFF.

The rearrangement uses TRBV6-5 and TRBJ1-5; the D gene is possibly TRBD1 (6 bases). Trimming removed 6 bases at V and 6 bases at J, with 18 bases between. Per the germline V gene, CDR1 is MNHEY and CDR2 is SVGAGI. This CDR3 comprises 15 residues. The CDR3 spells CASSPTRGGGQPQHF. CDR3 bases: TGTGCCAGCAGCCCGACCCGGGGGGGCGGTCAGCCCCAGCATTTT.

This chain uses TRBV3-1 with TRBJ1-5, with D hard to call. From germline, CDR1 is LGHDT and CDR2 YNNKEL (reference sequence). Between the trimmed V and J ends, which lost 1 base and 1 base, there was a span of 5 bases. There are 14 residues in the CDR3. The CDR3 nucleotides read TGTGCCAGCAGCCAAGCCGGCAGCAATCAGCCCCAGCATTTT. This codes for CASSQAGSNQPQHF.

The chain links TRBV4-2 to TRBJ2-5; 9 bases agree with TRBD2. The germline gives CDR1 LGHNA, CDR2 YNFKEQ. CDR3 length: 17 amino acids. Trimming at V came to 1 base and at J to 5 bases, leaving 11 bases not matched to a gene. DNA for the CDR3: TGTGCCAGCAGCCAAGGGGATCTAGCGGGGACCCGCGAGACCCAGTACTTC. Translating it yields CASSQGDLAGTRETQYF.

The J gene is TRBJ1-1, the V gene TRBV6-5; D is ambiguous. From germline, CDR1 is MNHEY and CDR2 SVGAGI. The CDR3 has 12 residues. The germline V and J ends were trimmed by 1 base and 7 bases, with 7 bases remaining between them. The CDR3 DNA sequence: TGTGCCAGCAGTTACTTATGGGGTGAAGCTTTCTTT. Translating it yields CASSYLWGEAFF.

This chain joins TRBV19 and TRBJ1-1, with 8 nucleotides matching TRBD1. The CDR3 totals 15 residues. Trimming took 5 bases from V and 1 from J; bases not matched to a gene: 6. CDR1 is LNHDA and CDR2 is SQIVND in the germline V gene (reference sequence). CDR3 bases: TGTGCCAGTAGTGTTCAGACAGGGGCGAACACTGAAGCTTTCTTT. The encoded protein is CASSVQTGANTEAFF.

The V and J genes are TRBV30 and TRBJ2-3, with 7 nucleotides matching TRBD1. This CDR3 has 14 amino acids. CDR1 GTSNPN and CDR2 SVGIG come from the germline V gene (reference sequence). J gave up 4 bases and V 0 bases, and 4 bases lay outside the gene matches. The CDR3 spells CAWSVAGGADTQYF. In DNA form, the CDR3 reads TGTGCCTGGAGTGTGGCAGGGGGAGCAGATACGCAGTATTTT.

The gene calls are TRBV3-1 and TRBJ1-1, with TRBD1 identical over 7 bases. This CDR3 is 15 amino acids long. The J segment lost 3 bases and the V segment lost 1 base, leaving 5 bases of the junction unmatched. CDR1 LGHDT and CDR2 YNNKEL come from the germline V gene (reference sequence). CDR3 coding DNA: TGTGCCAGCAGCCAAGTCCTCACAGGGGACACTGAAGCTTTCTTT. Translated, it gives CASSQVLTGDTEAFF.

The V and J genes are TRBV3-1 and TRBJ2-7; possibly TRBD2 for D (5 bases). V lost 0 bases, J lost 7 bases, and 16 bases lay in between. Germline values: CDR1 LGHDT, CDR2 YNNKEL (reference sequence). The CDR3 is made up of 15 amino acids. The CDR3 bases are TGTGCCAGCAGCCAAGACTCCGTTACGTCGGGGGAGCAGTACTTC. This translates into CASSQDSVTSGEQYF.

The chain couples TRBV7-7 to TRBJ2-3, with D unresolved. Germline V gene sequence: CDR1 SSHAT, CDR2 FNYEAQ (reference sequence). The CDR3 is made up of 13 amino acids. CDR3 DNA sequence: TGTGCTTCAACCACGAGCTTTGGCGATACGCAGTATTTT. Encoded protein: CASTTSFGDTQYF.

J is TRBJ2-1 and V is TRBV9, with 7 nucleotides matching TRBD1. The junction had 7 bases not matched to a gene; V was cut back by 1 base and J by 3 bases. CDR3 length: 16 amino acids. The germline V gene has CDR1 SGDLS and CDR2 YYNGEE. The CDR3 nucleotides read TGTGCCAGCAGCGTACAGGGGGACGGGGACTACAATGAGCAGTTCTTC. Residues: CASSVQGDGDYNEQFF.

V and J are TRBV2 and TRBJ2-1; 8 nucleotides match TRBD2. This CDR3 comprises 14 residues. The germline V gene encodes CDR1 SNHLY and CDR2 FYNNEI. V was clipped by 8 bases and J by 9 bases; unmatched bases: 12. The DNA of the CDR3 is TGTGCCAGCCGAACGGGGGGGCCTTGGGCTGAGCAGTTCTTC. It translates to CASRTGGPWAEQFF.

The chain couples TRBV28 to TRBJ1-2; tentative D call: TRBD1 (6 bases). The CDR3 has 13 residues. V was shortened by 5 bases and J by 4 bases, with 11 bases between the two germline ends. Germline CDR1 MDHEN, CDR2 SYDVKM. DNA for the CDR3: TGTGCCAGCAGTCCGATGACAGGCTATGGCTACACCTTC. Protein: CASSPMTGYGYTF.